This is a list of T cell receptor beta chains from one sample in a study of radiotherapy plus CTLA-4 blockade in lung cancer. Profiled with immunoSEQ multiplex PCR; TCRdb holds only in-frame clones, not every one. The sample lists more than 95,000 clones; about four fifths were seen once. The sample here was peripheral blood, taken from a patient treated with radiotherapy plus ipilimumab. The receptor source for this set is a human donor with non-small cell lung cancer who had a partial response to radiotherapy plus ipilimumab. Each CDR3 is given with its conserved first and last residue. A D gene is named only where the DNA matches it firmly. Clone size is not always given. Where it is, it says once, few, many or a class for expanded clones.

V: TRBV6-1
D: .
size: .
J: TRBJ1-2
length: 13
CDR3: CASSYGSDYGYTF
DNA: TGTGCCAGCAGTTATGGTAGCGACTATGGCTACACCTTC

V: TRBV7-9
D: TRBD2
size: .
J: TRBJ2-3
length: 16
CDR3: CASSLGTSGSTDTQYF
DNA: TGTGCCAGCAGCCTTGGGACTAGCGGGAGTACAGATACGCAGTATTTT

V: TRBV4-1
D: TRBD2
size: .
J: TRBJ2-5
length: 15
CDR3: CASSPISAGGETQYF
DNA: TGCGCCAGCAGCCCGATCAGCGCGGGAGGGGAGACCCAGTACTTC

V: TRBV7-9
D: TRBD1
size: .
J: TRBJ2-3
length: 15
CDR3: CASSRQTGGADTQYF
DNA: TGTGCCAGCAGCCGCCAAACAGGGGGCGCAGATACGCAGTATTTT

V: TRBV19
D: TRBD1
size: few
J: TRBJ1-2
length: 16
CDR3: CASNVPGQGNSLGYTF
DNA: TGTGCCAGCAACGTCCCGGGACAGGGTAATTCCCTTGGCTACACCTTC

V: TRBV15
D: .
size: few
J: TRBJ1-5
length: 13
CDR3: CATSRFVSQPQHF
DNA: TGTGCCACCAGCAGGTTCGTTTCTCAGCCCCAGCATTTT

V: TRBV2
D: TRBD1
size: .
J: TRBJ1-2
length: 14
CDR3: CASSVGGSNYGYTF
DNA: TGTGCCAGCAGTGTAGGGGGCAGCAACTATGGCTACACCTTC

V: TRBV14
D: TRBD1
size: .
J: TRBJ1-1
length: 14
CDR3: CASSQEGQPLEAFF
DNA: TGTGCCAGCAGCCAGGAGGGACAGCCTCTTGAAGCTTTCTTT

V: TRBV5-4
D: .
size: .
J: TRBJ2-2
length: 16
CDR3: CASSPVAGVHTGELFF
DNA: TGTGCCAGCAGCCCTGTCGCAGGGGTCCACACCGGGGAGCTGTTTTTT

V: TRBV11-2
D: TRBD1
size: .
J: TRBJ2-7
length: 15
CDR3: CASSLWTGGNYEQYF
DNA: TGTGCCAGCAGCTTATGGACAGGGGGCAACTACGAGCAGTACTTC

V: TRBV7-6
D: .
size: .
J: TRBJ1-2
length: 17
CDR3: CASSLGGPWGANYGYTF
DNA: TGTGCCAGCAGCTTAGGCGGGCCATGGGGAGCGAACTATGGCTACACCTTC

V: TRBV7-7
D: TRBD2
size: .
J: TRBJ2-5
length: 15
CDR3: CASSGTSGNQETQYF
DNA: TGTGCTAGCAGTGGGACTAGCGGGAACCAAGAGACCCAGTACTTC

V: TRBV4-1
D: TRBD1
size: .
J: TRBJ1-6
length: 15
CDR3: CASSLDRAYNSPLHF
DNA: TGCGCCAGCAGTCTCGACAGGGCATATAATTCACCCCTCCACTTT

V: TRBV28
D: TRBD2
size: few
J: TRBJ2-5
length: 15
CDR3: CASSLLSGRGETQYF
DNA: TGTGCCAGCAGTTTATTAAGCGGGAGGGGAGAGACCCAGTACTTC

V: TRBV10-2
D: TRBD1
size: .
J: TRBJ1-1
length: 13
CDR3: CATSDRERTEAFF
DNA: TGCGCCACCTCGGACAGGGAAAGGACTGAAGCTTTCTTT

V: TRBV27
D: .
size: .
J: TRBJ2-2
length: 15
CDR3: CASSRRTDAAGELFF
DNA: TGTGCCAGCAGTCGTCGGACAGACGCGGCCGGGGAGCTGTTTTTT

V: TRBV19
D: .
size: .
J: TRBJ2-2
length: 15
CDR3: CASRSSAGVSGELFF
DNA: TGTGCCAGTAGATCATCCGCAGGGGTCTCCGGGGAGCTGTTTTTT

V: TRBV11-2
D: TRBD1
size: .
J: TRBJ2-5
length: 16
CDR3: CASRSTPGQGVETQYF
DNA: TGTGCCAGCAGGTCCACTCCGGGACAGGGGGTTGAGACCCAGTACTTC

V: TRBV30
D: TRBD1
size: .
J: TRBJ2-5
length: 16
CDR3: CAWRSRWTGGQETQYF
DNA: TGTGCCTGGAGGTCCCGGTGGACAGGGGGCCAAGAGACCCAGTACTTC